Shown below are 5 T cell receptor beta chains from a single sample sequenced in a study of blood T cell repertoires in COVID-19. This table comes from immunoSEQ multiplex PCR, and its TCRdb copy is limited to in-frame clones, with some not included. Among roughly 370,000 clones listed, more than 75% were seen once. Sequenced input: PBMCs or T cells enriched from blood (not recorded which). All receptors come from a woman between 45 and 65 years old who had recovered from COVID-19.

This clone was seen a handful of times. CDR3 amino acids: CASSFPFRRNHYEQYF. CDR3 DNA sequence: TGTGCCAGCAGTTTTCCCTTTAGGCGGAACCACTACGAGCAGTACTTC. V gene TRBV28 combines with J gene TRBJ2-7; D gene unclear. Trimming took off 3 bases at V and 3 bases at J, with 18 bases between the two ends. The CDR3 loop spans 16 amino acids. The V gene's germline CDR1 is MDHEN and CDR2 SYDVKM.

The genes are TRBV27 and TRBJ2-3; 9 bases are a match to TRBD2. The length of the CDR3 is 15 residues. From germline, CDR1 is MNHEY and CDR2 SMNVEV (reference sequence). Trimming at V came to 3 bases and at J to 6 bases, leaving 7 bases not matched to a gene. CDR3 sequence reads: CASSLGAGGLDTQYF. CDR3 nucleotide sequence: TGTGCCAGCAGTTTGGGAGCGGGGGGCCTGGATACGCAGTATTTT.

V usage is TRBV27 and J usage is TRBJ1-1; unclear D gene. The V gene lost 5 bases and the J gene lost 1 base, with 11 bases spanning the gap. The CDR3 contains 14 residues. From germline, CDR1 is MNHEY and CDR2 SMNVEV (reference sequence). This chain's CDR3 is CASSPLLRNTEAFF. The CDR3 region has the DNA TGTGCCAGCAGTCCCCTCCTTAGGAACACTGAAGCTTTCTTT.

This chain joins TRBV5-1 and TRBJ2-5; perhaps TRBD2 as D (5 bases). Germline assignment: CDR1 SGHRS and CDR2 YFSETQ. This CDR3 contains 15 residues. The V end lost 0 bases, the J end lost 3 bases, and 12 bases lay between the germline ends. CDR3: CASSLAVVGEETQYF. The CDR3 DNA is TGCGCCAGCAGCTTGGCCGTTGTGGGAGAAGAGACCCAGTACTTC.

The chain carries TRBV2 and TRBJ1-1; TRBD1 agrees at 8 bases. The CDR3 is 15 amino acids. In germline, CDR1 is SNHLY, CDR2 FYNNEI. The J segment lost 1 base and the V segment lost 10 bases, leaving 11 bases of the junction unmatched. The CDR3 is CATPRSRGQNTEAFF. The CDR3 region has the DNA TGTGCCACCCCACGGTCCAGGGGGCAGAACACTGAAGCTTTCTTT.